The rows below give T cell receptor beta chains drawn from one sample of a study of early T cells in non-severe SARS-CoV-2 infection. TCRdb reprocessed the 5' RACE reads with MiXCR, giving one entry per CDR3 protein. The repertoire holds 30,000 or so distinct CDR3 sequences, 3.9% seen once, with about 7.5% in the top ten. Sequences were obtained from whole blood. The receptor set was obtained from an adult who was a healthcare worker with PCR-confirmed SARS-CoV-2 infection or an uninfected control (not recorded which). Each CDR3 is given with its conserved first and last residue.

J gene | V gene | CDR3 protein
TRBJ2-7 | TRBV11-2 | CASRTGTGVSEQYF
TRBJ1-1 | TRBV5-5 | CASSFTDRSTEAFF
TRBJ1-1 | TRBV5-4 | CASSPRYPGDTEAFF
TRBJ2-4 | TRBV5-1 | CASSLAGLAGGVAKNIQYF
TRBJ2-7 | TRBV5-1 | CASSPTGGRSYEQYF
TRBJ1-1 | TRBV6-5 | CASRIRDRGGTEAFF
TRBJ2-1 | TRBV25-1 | CASSELAGRYNEQFF
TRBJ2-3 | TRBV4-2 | CASSHRRGESDTQYF
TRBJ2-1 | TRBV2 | CASSASGRANLYNEQFF
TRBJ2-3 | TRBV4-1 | CASSQGDSRGTDTQYF
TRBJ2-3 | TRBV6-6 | CASFQGLAGGSDTQYF
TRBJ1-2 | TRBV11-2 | CASSLLETELADYGYTF
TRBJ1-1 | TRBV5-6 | CASSFGGGAGTEAFF